The 23 T cell receptor beta chains in this list originate from one sample, sequenced in a study of cytomegalovirus exposure and HLA in healthy donors. Vbeta (60) and Jbeta (13) primers were used in the PCR. Sequenced by immunoSEQ multiplex PCR; TCRdb stores in-frame clones only, minus some. The sample includes a few hundred thousand clones, under 90% of them seen just once. Sequences were obtained from PBMCs. All receptors derive from a girl under 10 years old in good health and CMV-seronegative.

This clone was observed a handful of times. V usage is TRBV28 and J usage is TRBJ2-5; 10 nucleotides match TRBD1. The DNA matches TRBJ2-7 better at its end, which makes the J call doubtful. In germline, CDR1 is MDHEN, CDR2 SYDVKM. The CDR3 loop spans 16 amino acids. DNA of the CDR3: TGTGCCAGCATGCCGTCGGGACAGGGGTCGCCCTACGAGCAGTACTTC. It is translated as CASMPSGQGSPYEQYF.

The gene calls are TRBV30 and TRBJ2-1, with TRBD2 matching 11 bases. The V gene end was trimmed by 4 bases and the J gene end by 4 bases; junction bases not matched to a gene: 0. The germline gives CDR1 GTSNPN, CDR2 SVGIG (reference sequence). CDR3 size: 13 residues. The CDR3 region is CAWTSGGYNEQFF. DNA of the CDR3: TGTGCCTGGACTAGCGGGGGGTACAATGAGCAGTTCTTC.

For the CDR3, the DNA is TGTGCCAGCAGTTACAGGGGGTCCTATGGCTACACCTTC. Translated: CASSYRGSYGYTF. The chain uses TRBV28 and TRBJ1-2, with TRBD1 matching 8 bases. Losses at the gene ends were 4 bases for V and 4 bases for J; bases not matched to a gene: 2. The CDR3 sequence is 13 residues long. CDR1 and CDR2 from the germline V gene are MDHEN and SYDVKM.

This chain links TRBV28 with TRBJ2-1; 8 bases are shared with TRBD2. The trim removed 3 bases at V and 4 bases at J, leaving 5 bases unmatched. The CDR3 consists of 15 residues. Per the germline V gene, CDR1 is MDHEN and CDR2 is SYDVKM. Here the CDR3 reads CASSFYERGYNEQFF. The CDR3 DNA reads TGTGCCAGCAGTTTTTACGAGCGGGGGTACAATGAGCAGTTCTTC.

The chain employs TRBV7-9 and TRBJ2-5, with a weak D call TRBD1 (5 bases). The assigned J gene may be wrong: the sequence end matches TRBJ2-7 better. Germline V gene sequence: CDR1 SEHNR, CDR2 FQNEAQ (reference sequence). The CDR3 loop spans 14 amino acids. The DNA of the CDR3 is TGTGCCAGCACCTCAGGGATATCCTCCTACGAGCAGTACTTC. Translation: CASTSGISSYEQYF.

This clone appeared a single time. The J gene is TRBJ1-2, the V gene TRBV5-5, with D unclear. Germline loops: CDR1 SGHKS, CDR2 YYEKEE (reference sequence). V dropped 4 bases and J dropped 10 bases, with 11 bases sitting between them. CDR3 length equals 11 residues. CDR3 loop: CASSIDTYYTF. CDR3 DNA sequence: TGTGCCAGCAGCATAGACACTTACTACACCTTC.

This sequence joins TRBV6-5 and TRBJ1-5; the D is unclear. The V end was cut by 5 bases, the J end by 7 bases, with 12 bases between. This CDR3 spans 13 amino acids. Germline CDR1 is MNHEY and CDR2 is SVGAGI. DNA of the CDR3: TGTGCCAGCAGTGACTTGGAGGGACAGCCCCAGCATTTT. It is translated as CASSDLEGQPQHF.

The rearrangement uses TRBV7-2 and TRBJ2-7; 9 nucleotides agree with TRBD2. Losses at the gene ends were 5 bases for V and 6 bases for J; bases not matched to a gene: 11. The CDR3 is made up of 15 amino acids. Germline loops: CDR1 SGHTA, CDR2 FQGNSA. CDR3 coding DNA: TGTGCCAGCAGCCGCGAGGGACTAGCTGGGGGCGAGCAGTACTTC. It translates to CASSREGLAGGEQYF.

V usage is TRBV9 and J usage is TRBJ1-2, with 10 bases matching TRBD1. The CDR3 is made up of 16 amino acids. V lost 4 bases and J lost 5; bases outside the gene matches: 11. In germline, CDR1 is SGDLS, CDR2 YYNGEE. The CDR3 reads CASSSGTGVLLYGYTF. CDR3 DNA sequence: TGTGCCAGCAGCTCGGGGACAGGGGTTCTTTTGTATGGCTACACCTTC.

The rearrangement joins TRBV18 to TRBJ2-1; D remains unclear. Trimming stripped 4 bases from V and 3 bases from J, with 13 bases between. This CDR3 is built from 15 residues. Germline V gene sequence: CDR1 KGHSH, CDR2 LQKENI. DNA of the CDR3: TGTGCCAGCTCACAGACATTATACGGCTACAATGAGCAGTTCTTC. Encoded protein: CASSQTLYGYNEQFF.

This chain joins TRBV10-3 and TRBJ2-3; D ambiguous. CDR3 length: 15 residues. CDR1 and CDR2 from the germline V gene are ENHRY and SYGVKD. Trimming left V 4 bases short and J 0 bases short, with 11 bases between. This CDR3 is CAISVWATSTDTQYF. The CDR3 DNA follows: TGTGCCATCAGTGTTTGGGCAACAAGCACAGATACGCAGTATTTT.

The chain couples TRBV7-7 to TRBJ1-3; D gene ambiguous. Between the trimmed V and J ends, which lost 8 bases and 4 bases, there was a span of 24 bases. CDR1 is SSHAT, CDR2 FNYEAQ, per germline (reference sequence). The CDR3 runs to 17 residues. The DNA of the CDR3 is TGTGCCAGCTACCCGAGTTGGTTCGTCCTTCTGGGAAACACCATATATTTT. Its protein is CASYPSWFVLLGNTIYF. The whole variable domain, filled in from reference TRBV7-7 and TRBJ1-3, reads GAGVSQSPRYKVTKRGQDVTLRCDPISSHATLYWYQQALGQGPEFLTYFNYEAQPDKSGLPSDRFSAERPEGSISTLTIQRTEQRDSAMYRCASYPSWFVLLGNTIYFGEGSWLTVV.

In regard to this clone: One junction end disagrees with the germline gene, perhaps due to a read error. The rearrangement links TRBV11-2 to TRBJ2-7; D not certain. Germline V lookup: CDR1 SGHAT, CDR2 FQNNGV. This CDR3 is built from 12 residues. DNA of the CDR3: TGTGCCAGCGGCTTACTCTCCTACGAGCAGTACTTC. Translating it yields CASGLLSYEQYF.

The J gene is TRBJ2-3, the V gene TRBV18, with 10 bases that match TRBD1. The CDR3 is made up of 15 amino acids. Looked up from germline, CDR1 is KGHSH and CDR2 is LQKENI. J gave up 6 bases and V 0 bases, and 3 bases lay outside the gene matches. CDR3 sequence reads: CASSPPTGGLDTQYF. The CDR3 DNA reads as TGTGCCAGCTCACCACCGACAGGGGGCCTGGATACGCAGTATTTT.

This clone was observed a single time. The rearrangement links TRBV11-2 to TRBJ2-1; 7 bases align to TRBD2. Germline values: CDR1 SGHAT, CDR2 FQNNGV. Trimming at V came to 5 bases and at J to 15 bases, leaving 10 bases not matched to a gene. The CDR3 is 12 amino acids. This CDR3 reads CASSLSRAGTFF. The CDR3 region has the DNA TGTGCCAGCAGCCTGAGCAGAGCGGGAACGTTCTTC.

This clone showed up just a few times. V usage is TRBV27 and J usage is TRBJ1-4, with 8 bases identical to TRBD1. Germline CDR1 reads MNHEY; CDR2 reads SMNVEV (reference sequence). CDR3 length equals 16 residues. Trimming at V came to 6 bases and at J to 2 bases, leaving 8 bases not matched to a gene. CDR3 loop: CASRDRGWSTNEKLFF. CDR3 DNA sequence: TGTGCCAGCAGAGACAGGGGTTGGTCTACTAATGAAAAACTGTTTTTT.

The chain uses TRBV14 and TRBJ1-5, with D possibly matching TRBD1 (5 bases). Germline-derived CDR1 and CDR2 are SGHDN and FVKESK. Trimming cost V 6 bases and J 3 bases, with 27 bases left between them. The CDR3 length is 19 residues. CDR3 loop: CASSLLRGQSGVTNQPQHF. CDR3 bases: TGTGCCAGCAGTCTCTTAAGGGGCCAGTCTGGGGTAACCAATCAGCCCCAGCATTTT.

The chain is built from TRBV6-6 and TRBJ2-3; no clear D. Trimming cost V 2 bases and J 6 bases, with 12 bases left between them. The CDR3 contains 14 residues. The germline V gene encodes CDR1 MNHNY and CDR2 SVGAGI (reference sequence). The CDR3 is CASSYVADGDTQYF. CDR3 DNA sequence: TGTGCCAGCAGTTACGTGGCAGACGGGGATACGCAGTATTTT.

Here the CDR3 reads CASSPRTGDNSPLHF. The CDR3 DNA reads TGTGCCAGCTCACCCAGGACAGGGGATAATTCACCCCTCCACTTT. V and J are TRBV18 and TRBJ1-6, with 9 bases aligning to TRBD1. Germline V gene lookup returns CDR1 KGHSH and CDR2 LQKENI. This CDR3 has 15 residues. Trimming cost V 3 bases and J 5 bases; bases outside gene matches: 2.

The chain links TRBV5-4 to TRBJ1-1; D gene uncertain. The V end was cut by 2 bases, the J end by 6 bases, with 5 bases between. The V gene's germline CDR1 is SGHNT and CDR2 YYREEE (reference sequence). CDR3 length: 11 residues. CDR3 coding DNA: TGTGCCAGCAGCTTATTATCTGAAGCTTTCTTT. Translated: CASSLLSEAFF.

This chain links TRBV30 with TRBJ2-6, with D perhaps TRBD2 (5 bases). Germline V gives CDR1 GTSNPN, CDR2 SVGIG (reference sequence). This CDR3 comprises 17 residues. Trimming pared 0 bases from V and 0 bases from J, leaving 12 bases between. The CDR3 DNA follows: TGTGCCTGGAGTGTAATAAGGGAGAACTCTGGGGCCAACGTCCTGACTTTC. It is translated as CAWSVIRENSGANVLTF.

CDR3 sequence: CASSQGLGKETQYF. CDR3 nucleotide sequence: TGTGCCAGCAGCCAGGGTTTGGGGAAAGAGACCCAGTACTTC. This chain links TRBV9 with TRBJ2-5, with D perhaps matching TRBD1 (5 bases). Germline lookup yields CDR1 SGDLS and CDR2 YYNGEE. CDR3 length: 14 amino acids. The germline V and J ends were trimmed by 4 bases and 3 bases, with 13 bases remaining between them.

The gene calls are TRBV6-5 and TRBJ1-3, with no clear D. V was cut by 6 bases and J by 2 bases, with 8 bases left in between. Germline V gene sequence: CDR1 MNHEY, CDR2 SVGAGI. The CDR3 extends over 13 amino acids. The CDR3 protein is CASRTGAGNTIYF. The CDR3 coding sequence is TGTGCCAGCAGAACCGGGGCTGGAAACACCATATATTTT.